Reported below is one T cell receptor (beta chain). The antigen is unknown. The data stem from a study of cytomegalovirus exposure and HLA in healthy donors. Points from the study as a whole: Some V segments, TRBV6-2 and TRBV6-3 among them, were indistinguishable and were therefore excluded.

Each donor was nominally healthy when sampled (though unrecorded immune exposures were likely). The germline CDR1 and CDR2 sequences are SEHNR and FQNEAQ (reference sequence). The V and J ends lost 5 bases and 3 bases, in that order; junction bases with no gene match: 5. This CDR3 contains 14 residues. Researchers ran the PCR with 60 Vbeta and 13 Jbeta primers. Sequencing was performed with immunoSEQ multiplex PCR; in TCRdb, only in-frame clones are kept and a portion is missing. The sample lists over 100,000 clones, around 73% occurring once. This TCR derives from a female donor in good health and CMV-seronegative. The sequencing input was PBMCs. The chain carries TRBV7-9 and TRBJ2-7; TRBD1 matches 9 bases. The CDR3 DNA follows: TGTGCCAGCAGCCGCGGACAGGGGAACTACGAGCAGTACTTC. It codes for CASSRGQGNYEQYF.